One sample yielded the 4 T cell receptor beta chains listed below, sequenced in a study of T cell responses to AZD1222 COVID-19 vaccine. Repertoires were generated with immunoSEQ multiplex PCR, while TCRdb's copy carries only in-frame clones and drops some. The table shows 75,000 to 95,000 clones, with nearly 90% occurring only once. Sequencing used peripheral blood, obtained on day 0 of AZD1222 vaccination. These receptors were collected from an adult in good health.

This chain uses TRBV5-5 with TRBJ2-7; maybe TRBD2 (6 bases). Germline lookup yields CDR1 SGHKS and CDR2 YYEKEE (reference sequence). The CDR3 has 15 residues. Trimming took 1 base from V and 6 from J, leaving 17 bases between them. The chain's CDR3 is CASSLMWRVGGEQYV. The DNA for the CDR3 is TGTGCCAGCAGCTTGATGTGGAGAGTGGGAGGCGAGCAGTACGTC.

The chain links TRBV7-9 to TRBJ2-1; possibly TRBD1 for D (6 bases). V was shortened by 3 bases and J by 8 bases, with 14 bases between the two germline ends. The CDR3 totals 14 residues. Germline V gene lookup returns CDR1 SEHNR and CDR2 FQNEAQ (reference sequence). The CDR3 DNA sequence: TGTGCCAGCAGCTTTGTCCAGGGGTGGGATGAGCAGTTCTTC. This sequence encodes CASSFVQGWDEQFF.

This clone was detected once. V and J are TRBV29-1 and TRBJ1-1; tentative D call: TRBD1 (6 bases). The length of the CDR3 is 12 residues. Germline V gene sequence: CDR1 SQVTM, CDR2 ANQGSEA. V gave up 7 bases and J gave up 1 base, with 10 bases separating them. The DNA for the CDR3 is TGCAGCGAAGGACAGCCGAACACTGAAGCTTTCTTT. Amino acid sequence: CSEGQPNTEAFF.

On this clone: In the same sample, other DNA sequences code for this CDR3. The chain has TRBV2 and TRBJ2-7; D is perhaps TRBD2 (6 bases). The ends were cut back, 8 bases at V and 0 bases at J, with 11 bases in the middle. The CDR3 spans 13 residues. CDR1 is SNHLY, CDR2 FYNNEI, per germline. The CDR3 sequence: CASRDWHSYEQYF. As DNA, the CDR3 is TGTGCCAGCCGGGACTGGCACTCCTACGAGCAGTACTTC.